Listed here is a single T cell receptor beta chain. This specimen comes from a study of T cells in Graves' hyperthyroidism and ophthalmopathy. The V gene's germline CDR1 is SGHDT and CDR2 YYEEEE. V shed 4 bases, J shed 9 bases, and the junction held 13 bases outside the gene matches. This CDR3 comprises 16 residues. Amplified regions were TCR beta CDR3 sequences from RNA transcripts. During a first-round RT-PCR of the TCR CDR3, the HTBI primer set was used. TCRdb recomputed calls from the multiplex PCR reads with MiXCR, one row per CDR3 protein. The table has around 340,000 distinct CDR3 sequences, 15% to 20% seen once; the top ten hold less than 65%.

Sequenced: blood. This chain links TRBV5-6 with TRBJ1-6; TRBD1 aligns across 7 bases. This sequence was found in a woman in her forties or fifties with Graves' hyperthyroidism. DNA for the CDR3: TGTGCCAGCAGCCAGACAGGGAGGCTGCTTAGTTCACCCCTCCACTTT. Translated: CASSQTGRLLSSPLHF.